This section outlines one T cell receptor beta chain sequence together with its context. Germline values: CDR1 LGHDT, CDR2 YNNKEL (reference sequence). V was trimmed by 5 bases and J by 0 bases, leaving 15 bases between them. This CDR3 is 16 amino acids long. This sample was included in a study of blood T cell repertoires in COVID-19. Study context: The United States, Italy and Spain supplied acute and convalescent COVID-19 samples. Sources were T cells, B-cell-depleted T cells, or PBMCs; the material itself was cDNA or gDNA.

In the source study's methods: Amplified reference gene primers provided the basis for estimating nucleated cell counts. The repertoire was sequenced with immunoSEQ multiplex PCR; TCRdb's copy has only in-frame clones and lacks some. The D gene and trimming were derived from the DNA, and the V and J assignments and clone size from that table. The sample lists approximately 230,000 clones; about 87% were seen once. This clonotype originated in a woman in her 30s with COVID-19, enrolled during active disease. The chain uses TRBV3-1 (or the pseudogene TRBV3-2) and TRBJ2-3; a possible D gene is TRBD2 (5 bases). Sequenced material: peripheral blood. The CDR3 DNA is TGTGCCAGCAGCGTGTGGAGGACTGCTAGCACAGATACGCAGTATTTT. Protein product: CASSVWRTASTDTQYF.